This T cell receptor (beta chain) emerged from a study of identical twins. This clonotype came up a few times. Its specificity is unknown. TCRdb fed the 5' RACE reads into MiXCR, producing one record per CDR3 protein. Of more than 600,000 distinct CDR3 sequences in the sample, about 20% are singletons; the top ten hold about 12%. Among all donors, each was a healthy Caucasian. Study findings and constraints: Possibly, invariant MAIT and iNKT cells partly confounded zero-insertion analyses.

This sample also appeared in a second study, on T cells expressing NK-cell markers. That investigation notes: One of the eight sequenced donors was seronegative, whereas the other seven were HCMV-seropositive.

This clonotype originated in a woman between 18 and 29 years old in good health. The sequencing input was PBMCs.

The CDR3 nucleotides read TGTGCCAGCAGCTTTTTTTACACAGATACGCAGTATTTT. It encodes CASSFFYTDTQYF. The J gene is TRBJ2-3, the V gene TRBV7-9, with D uncertain. CDR3 length: 13 amino acids. V was cut by 3 bases and J by 2 bases, with 6 bases left in between. The germline V gene encodes CDR1 SEHNR and CDR2 FQNEAQ (reference sequence).